Presented here are 6 T cell receptor beta chains from one specimen sequenced in a study of T cells in Graves' hyperthyroidism and ophthalmopathy. Amplification of TCR beta CDR3 regions was performed using RNA transcripts as template. The HTBI primer set was used in a first-round RT-PCR of the TCR CDR3. A single record per CDR3 protein comes from TCRdb applying MiXCR to the multiplex PCR reads. Among fewer than 350,000 distinct CDR3 sequences, roughly 20% were seen once, and the ten largest hold about 35%. Sequencing used blood. The source is a man aged 45-65 years with Graves' ophthalmopathy.

This clonotype showed up many times. The CDR3 loop is CASSAGQGSNDEQFF. The CDR3 nucleotides read TGTGCCAGCAGTGCGGGGCAGGGGAGTAACGATGAGCAGTTCTTC. This chain uses TRBV2 with TRBJ2-1; D is possibly TRBD1 (6 bases). This CDR3 region has 15 residues. The V gene's germline CDR1 is SNHLY and CDR2 FYNNEI. V dropped 4 bases and J dropped 8 bases, with 18 bases sitting between them.

The sample holds one count of this clonotype. The chain has TRBV18 and TRBJ2-7; D uncertain. The germline V and J ends were trimmed by 2 bases and 1 base, with 15 bases remaining between them. Germline V gives CDR1 KGHSH, CDR2 LQKENI. The CDR3 covers 16 residues. CDR3 in amino acids: CASSPYVTTTSYEQYF. The CDR3 coding sequence is TGTGCCAGCTCACCATATGTAACTACCACGTCCTACGAGCAGTACTTC.

This clonotype showed up just a few times. The CDR3 loop reads CASSQDWGKETQYF. CDR3 nucleotides: TGTGCCAGCAGCCAAGATTGGGGGAAAGAGACCCAGTACTTC. The chain has TRBV4-2 and TRBJ2-5; D tentatively fits TRBD1 or TRBD2 (5 bases each). Trimming stripped 0 bases from V and 3 bases from J, with 8 bases between. CDR1 and CDR2 from the germline V gene are LGHNA and YNFKEQ. The CDR3 contains 14 residues.

This clonotype was recorded at least ten times. V gene TRBV6-5 combines with J gene TRBJ2-7; D is perhaps TRBD1 or TRBD2 (5 bases each). V lost 2 bases to trimming and J lost 6 bases, with 26 bases between them. Germline CDR1 MNHEY, CDR2 SVGAGI. The CDR3 has 18 residues. The CDR3 protein is CASSYDSGRPPPGGEQYF. CDR3 nucleotide sequence: TGTGCCAGCAGTTACGATTCGGGGCGCCCTCCGCCAGGAGGCGAGCAGTACTTC.

This clonotype was counted at least ten times. J is TRBJ2-1 and V is TRBV24-1; D possibly uses TRBD1 or TRBD2 (5 bases each). Trimming removed 2 bases from V and 0 bases from J, with 13 bases in between. Germline V gene sequence: CDR1 KGHDR, CDR2 SFDVKD. The CDR3 is 17 residues long. The CDR3 protein is CATSDSPGRRSYNEQFF. CDR3 sequence (DNA): TGTGCCACCAGTGATTCCCCGGGACGCCGCTCCTACAATGAGCAGTTCTTC.

This clonotype showed up many times. The chain carries TRBV20-1 and TRBJ2-5, with 7 nucleotides matching TRBD1. Germline V gives CDR1 DFQATT, CDR2 SNEGSKA (reference sequence). This CDR3 is 14 amino acids long. Trimming removed 3 bases from V and 3 bases from J; junction bases left unmatched: 7. CDR3 coding DNA: TGCAGTGCTAGTGGGGGACAGCAAAAAGAGACCCAGTACTTC. This translates into CSASGGQQKETQYF.